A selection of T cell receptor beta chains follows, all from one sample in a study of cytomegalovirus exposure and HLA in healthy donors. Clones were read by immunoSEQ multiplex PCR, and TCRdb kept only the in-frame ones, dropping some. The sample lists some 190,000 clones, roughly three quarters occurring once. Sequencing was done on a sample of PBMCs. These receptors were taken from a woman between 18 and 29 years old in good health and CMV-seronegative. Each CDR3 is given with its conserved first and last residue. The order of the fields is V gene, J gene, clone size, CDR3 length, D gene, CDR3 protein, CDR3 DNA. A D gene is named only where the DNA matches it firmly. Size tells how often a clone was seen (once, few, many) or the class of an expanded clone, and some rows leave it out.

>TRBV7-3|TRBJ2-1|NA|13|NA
CASSLGEGSEQFF
TGTGCCAGCAGCTTAGGCGAAGGTAGCGAGCAGTTCTTC
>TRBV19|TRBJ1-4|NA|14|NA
CASSIRGGDEKLFF
TGTGCCAGTAGTATACGGGGAGGGGATGAAAAACTGTTTTTT
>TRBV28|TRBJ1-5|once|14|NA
CASSFGQSNQPQHF
TGTGCCAGCAGTTTTGGTCAGAGCAATCAGCCCCAGCATTTT
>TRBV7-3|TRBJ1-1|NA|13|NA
CASSSRSGDEAFF
TGTGCCAGCAGCTCCCGAAGTGGAGATGAAGCTTTCTTT
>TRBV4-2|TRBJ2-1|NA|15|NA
CASSQGSGTPNEQFF
TGTGCCAGCAGCCAGGGGTCCGGGACTCCCAATGAGCAGTTCTTC
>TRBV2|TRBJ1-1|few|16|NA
CASSEYAGAMNTEAFF
TGTGCCAGCAGTGAATATGCAGGCGCCATGAACACTGAAGCTTTCTTT
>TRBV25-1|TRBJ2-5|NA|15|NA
CASSGRVGTQETQYF
TGTGCCAGCAGTGGAAGGGTGGGGACTCAAGAGACCCAGTACTTC
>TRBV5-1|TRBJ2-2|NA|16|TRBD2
CASSVEGLAGTGELFF
TGCGCCAGCAGCGTGGAGGGACTAGCGGGCACCGGGGAGCTGTTTTTT
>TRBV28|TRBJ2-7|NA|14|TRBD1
CASTLGTAHLEQYF
TGTGCCAGCACCCTGGGGACAGCCCATTTAGAGCAGTACTTC
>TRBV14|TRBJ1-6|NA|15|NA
CASSQDWTANSPLHF
TGTGCCAGCAGCCAAGATTGGACAGCCAATTCACCCCTCCACTTT
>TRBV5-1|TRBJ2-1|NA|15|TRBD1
CASSLDPTGVGEQFF
TGCGCCAGCAGCTTGGATCCGACAGGGGTAGGGGAGCAGTTCTTC
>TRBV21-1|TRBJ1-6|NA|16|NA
CASSKGVDSWNPPLHF
TGTGCCAGCAGCAAAGGGGTGGACAGTTGGAACCCACCCCTCCACTTT
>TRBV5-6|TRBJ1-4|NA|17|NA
CASSLVGPGATNEKLFF
TGTGCCAGCAGCTTGGTGGGGCCAGGGGCGACTAATGAAAAACTGTTTTTT
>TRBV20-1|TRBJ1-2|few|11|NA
CSVRKNYGYTF
TGCAGTGTGCGGAAGAACTATGGCTACACCTTC
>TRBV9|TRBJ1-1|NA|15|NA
CASSPWGGVNTEAFF
TGTGCCAGCAGCCCCTGGGGAGGGGTGAACACTGAAGCTTTCTTT
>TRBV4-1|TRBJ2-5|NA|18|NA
CASSQAGAGFLIQETQYF
TGCGCCAGCAGCCAAGCAGGGGCTGGGTTCTTAATCCAAGAGACCCAGTACTTC
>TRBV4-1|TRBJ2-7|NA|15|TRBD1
CASSRTDRGSYEQYF
TGCGCCAGCAGCCGAACGGACAGGGGGTCATACGAGCAGTACTTC
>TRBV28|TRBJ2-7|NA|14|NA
CASNLRAGTYEQYF
TGTGCCAGCAACCTTCGGGCAGGGACCTACGAGCAGTACTTC
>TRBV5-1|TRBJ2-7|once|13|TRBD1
CASSYGQGREQYF
TGCGCCAGCAGCTATGGACAGGGGCGCGAGCAGTACTTC
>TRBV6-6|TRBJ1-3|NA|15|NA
CASRRQVSTGNTIYF
TGTGCCAGCAGAAGACAGGTTTCAACTGGAAACACCATATATTTT
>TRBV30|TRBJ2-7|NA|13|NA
CAWGGLATYEQYF
TGTGCCTGGGGAGGGCTAGCTACCTACGAGCAGTACTTC
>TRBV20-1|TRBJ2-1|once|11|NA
CRPAGADEQFF
TGCAGACCCGCGGGGGCGGATGAGCAGTTCTTC
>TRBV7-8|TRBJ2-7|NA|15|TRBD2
CASSSTQGLDVEQYF
TGTGCCAGCAGCTCGACCCAAGGACTAGACGTCGAGCAGTACTTC
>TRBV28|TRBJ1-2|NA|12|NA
CASSPRFYGYTF
TGTGCCAGCAGCCCGAGATTCTATGGCTACACCTTC
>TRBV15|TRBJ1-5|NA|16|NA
CATSRPQGSSNQPQHF
TGTGCCACCAGCAGACCACAGGGAAGTAGCAATCAGCCCCAGCATTTT
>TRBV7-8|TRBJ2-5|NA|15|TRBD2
CASSPSGTTQETQYF
TGTGCCAGCAGCCCGTCCGGGACTACCCAAGAGACCCAGTACTTC
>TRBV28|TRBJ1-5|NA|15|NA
CASMVEGKSNQPQHF
TGTGCCAGCATGGTGGAGGGAAAGAGCAATCAGCCCCAGCATTTT
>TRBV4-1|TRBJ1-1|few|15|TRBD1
CASRTAGTVNTEAFF
TGCGCCAGCAGGACAGCCGGGACAGTGAACACTGAAGCTTTCTTT